These 18 T cell receptor beta chains were sequenced from one sample in a study of molecular identifiers for immune sequencing clone quantification. TCRdb re-called the PCR reads through MiXCR, storing one row per CDR3 protein. Of roughly 320,000 distinct CDR3 sequences detected, under 25% appear once; the ten largest clones hold 0.74%. Sequencing was done on a sample of naive CD8+ T cells from blood, with Jurkat cell RNA spiked in. Subset given: FACS-sorted CD8+CD4-CCR7+CD45RA+ naive T cells. Receptor source: a human donor in good health. Some libraries in this study had Jurkat cell RNA spiked in.

This clonotype showed up just a few times. The CDR3 sequence: CASSFGWGADGYTF. The CDR3 DNA reads as TGTGCCAGCAGTTTCGGTTGGGGGGCGGATGGCTACACCTTC. The gene calls are TRBV12-3 or TRBV12-4 and TRBJ1-2, with a possible D match to TRBD1 (6 bases). V lost 3 bases, J lost 6 bases, and 14 bases lay in between. CDR3 size: 14 residues.

In regard to this clonotype: A much larger clone differs by one base, so this may be a read error. The conserved phenylalanine or tryptophan normally closing the CDR3 is absent here, so this likely arose from a read error. The V and J genes are TRBV30 and TRBJ1-5; 9 bases match TRBD1. The CDR3 consists of 14 residues. CDR1 GTSNPN and CDR2 SVGIG come from the germline V gene (reference sequence). V was clipped by 5 bases and J by 4 bases; unmatched bases: 6. The CDR3: CAWCEQGANQPQHL. CDR3 DNA sequence: TGTGCCTGGTGTGAACAGGGGGCGAATCAGCCCCAGCATCTT.

This clonotype was counted a few times. This chain joins TRBV19 and TRBJ2-4, with D perhaps given as TRBD1 or TRBD2 (5 bases each). Between the trimmed V and J ends, which lost 1 base and 2 bases, there was a span of 12 bases. Germline CDR1 LNHDA, CDR2 SQIVND (reference sequence). The CDR3 has 16 residues. CDR3 DNA: TGTGCCAGTAGTATAGCGACGAGGGGTTCCAAAAACATTCAGTACTTC. This codes for CASSIATRGSKNIQYF.

The genes are TRBV4-1 and TRBJ1-1, with 10 bases aligning to TRBD1. Germline CDR1 reads MGHRA; CDR2 reads YSYEKL. The junction had 4 bases not matched to a gene; V was cut back by 5 bases and J by 7 bases. The CDR3 is 13 residues long. The CDR3 DNA sequence: TGCGCCAGCAGCATAGGACAGGGGGTTGAAGCTTTCTTT. This gives the protein CASSIGQGVEAFF.

Only a few counts were recorded for this clonotype. The chain combines TRBV7-9 with TRBJ2-5; TRBD2 matches at 13 bases. The germline V gene has CDR1 SEHNR and CDR2 FQNEAQ (reference sequence). This CDR3 spans 19 amino acids. V shed 3 bases and J 4 bases; nucleotides not matched to a gene: 14. CDR3 sequence (DNA): TGTGCCAGCAGCTTTCAAGGACTAGCGGGAGTGAGAGTTTCAGAGACCCAGTACTTC. This gives the protein CASSFQGLAGVRVSETQYF.

This clonotype was seen a few times. Being one base from a much bigger clone, this may be a read error. The gene calls are TRBV5-1 and TRBJ1-1; no reliable D call. With 4 bases removed from V and 5 bases from J, the gap between germline ends came to 21 bases. CDR3 length: 16 residues. Germline assignment: CDR1 SGHRS and CDR2 YFSETQ. CDR3 nucleotides: TGCGCCAGCAGCCTATACCACCTACCATTGGTTACTGAAGCTTTCTTT. Its protein product is CASSLYHLPLVTEAFF.

This clonotype has just a few counts. An end of the junction does not agree with germline; a read error may underlie this. The chain joins TRBV7-9 to TRBJ1-1; tentative D call: TRBD1 (5 bases). The CDR3 spans 15 residues. CDR1 SEHNR and CDR2 FQNEAQ come from the germline V gene (reference sequence). CDR3 region: CASSPVGLMNSEAFF. In nucleotides, the CDR3 is TGTGCCAGCAGCCCAGTGGGGCTGATGAACTCTGAAGCTTTCTTT. The full variable domain, in which reference TRBV7-9 and TRBJ1-1 provide the parts outside the CDR3, is DTGVSQNPRHKITKRGQNVTFRCDPISEHNRLYWYRQTLGQGPEFLTYFQNEAQLEKSRLLSDRFSAERPKGSFSTLEIQRTEQGDSAMYLCASSPVGLMNSEAFFGQGTRLTVV.

This clonotype was seen only a few times. It may be a read error: a sequence one base away is much more abundant. J is TRBJ2-7 and V is TRBV5-6; D ambiguous. The CDR3 runs 11 residues. Trimming took 3 bases from V and 3 from J, leaving 4 bases between them. The germline CDR1 and CDR2 sequences are SGHDT and YYEEEE. CDR3 protein: CASSSFYEQYF. DNA for the CDR3: TGTGCCAGCAGCTCCTTCTACGAGCAGTACTTC.

In the case of this clonotype: A read error may be the cause here, since a much bigger clone is one base away. The genes are TRBV5-1 and TRBJ2-7, with 7 nucleotides matching TRBD2. The CDR3 contains 14 residues. From germline, CDR1 is SGHRS and CDR2 YFSETQ. The DNA of the CDR3 is TGCGCCAGCAACTTGGAGGGAGGGCCCTACGAGCAGTACTTC. Its translation: CASNLEGGPYEQYF.

This clonotype was seen a handful of times. V and J are TRBV19 and TRBJ2-1; maybe TRBD1 (6 bases). This CDR3 comprises 15 residues. CDR1 LNHDA and CDR2 SQIVND come from the germline V gene (reference sequence). V lost 4 bases and J lost 2, with 12 bases in between. The CDR3, as DNA: TGTGCCAGTAGTACGGACAGCTTTACCTACAATGAGCAGTTCTTC. Protein product: CASSTDSFTYNEQFF.

This clonotype was counted ten times or more. The chain couples TRBV6-2 or TRBV6-3 to TRBJ1-5; TRBD1 aligns across 7 bases. Germline-derived CDR1 and CDR2 are MNHEY and SVGEGT. The CDR3 is 16 amino acids. Trimming took 0 bases from V and 4 from J; bases not matched to a gene: 6. The CDR3 sequence: CASSYSTGQLNQPQHF. The CDR3, as DNA: TGTGCCAGCAGTTACTCGACGGGACAGCTAAATCAGCCCCAGCATTTT.

This clonotype appeared a few times. The chain employs TRBV2 and TRBJ2-3; tentatively, D is TRBD1 or TRBD2 (5 bases each). The CDR3 is made up of 14 amino acids. Trimming pared 7 bases from V and 0 bases from J, leaving 11 bases between. Germline lookup yields CDR1 SNHLY and CDR2 FYNNEI. CDR3 protein: CASKGTPSTDTQYF. CDR3 bases: TGTGCCAGCAAAGGGACGCCGAGCACAGATACGCAGTATTTT.

Remarks on this clonotype: A clone one base away is much larger, so this may be a read error. This chain uses TRBV6-6 with TRBJ1-1, with D perhaps matching TRBD1 (6 bases). The CDR3 length is 18 residues. V dropped 4 bases and J dropped 6 bases, with 27 bases sitting between them. From germline, CDR1 is MNHNY and CDR2 SVGAGI (reference sequence). Written as DNA, the CDR3 is TGTGCCAGCAGTTTAACGATACGTGAAACAGGGATTGGCGCTGAAGCTTTCTTT. Translated: CASSLTIRETGIGAEAFF.

As to this clonotype: Since a much larger clone is just one base distant, this may be a read error. The chain employs TRBV7-8 and TRBJ2-1, with TRBD2 matching over 10 bases. The CDR3 has 16 amino acids. Germline V gives CDR1 SGHVS, CDR2 FQNEAQ. With 4 bases clipped from V and 2 bases from J, the junction kept 5 bases outside the gene matches. The DNA for the CDR3 is TGTGCCAGCAGCTCAGGGGGGACTAGCGCCTACAATGAGCAGTTCTTC. This gives the protein CASSSGGTSAYNEQFF.

This clonotype has more than one count but fewer than ten. The chain links TRBV5-1 to TRBJ2-5, with TRBD2 matching over 8 bases. Trimming at V came to 0 bases and at J to 4 bases, leaving 11 bases not matched to a gene. Germline V gene lookup returns CDR1 SGHRS and CDR2 YFSETQ. CDR3 size: 17 residues. The CDR3 region has the DNA TGCGCCAGCAGCTTGGGGGCACTCGGACTAGCCGGAGAGACCCAGTACTTC. Residues: CASSLGALGLAGETQYF.

This chain joins TRBV7-9 and TRBJ1-1; TRBD1 aligns across 11 bases. With 11 bases clipped from V and 6 bases from J, the junction kept 5 bases outside the gene matches. Germline CDR1 SEHNR, CDR2 FQNEAQ (reference sequence). The CDR3 consists of 12 residues. The CDR3 nucleotides are TGTGCCGGCGGACAGGGGGCCGCTGAAGCTTTCTTT. Residues: CAGGQGAAEAFF.

This clonotype was recorded a few times. The V call is TRBV7-2, the J call TRBJ1-5, with D perhaps matching TRBD1 (5 bases). Trimming took off 5 bases at V and 2 bases at J, with 22 bases between the two ends. Germline V gene data show CDR1 as SGHTA and CDR2 as FQGNSA. This CDR3 spans 18 amino acids. For the CDR3, the DNA is TGTGCCAGCAGCCCCCGCGAGGGGTCCCGCATCTGCAATCAGCCCCAGCATTTT. This translates into CASSPREGSRICNQPQHF.

This rearrangement joins TRBV20-1 to TRBJ1-5; 10 positions agree with TRBD1. The CDR3 length is 13 residues. Germline V gene sequence: CDR1 DFQATT, CDR2 SNEGSKA (reference sequence). CDR3 region: CRARTGGHQPQHF. The CDR3 region has the DNA TGCAGGGCCAGGACAGGGGGGCATCAGCCCCAGCATTTT.